This entry describes one T cell receptor (beta chain). This clonotype was detected ten times or more. Its antigen has not been determined. No per-base quality is available; no much larger clone lies one base away. The sequencer was an Illumina NovaSeq 6000. TCRalpha and TCRbeta cDNA libraries were built by 5'RACE with constant-segment primers, adding sample barcodes and unique molecular identifiers. Trizol reagent was used to extract RNA from every sample. Library amplification was performed in two PCR steps, and a second sample barcode and Illumina TruSeq adapters were introduced in the second step. Libraries were sequenced on an Illumina NovaSeq with 2 x 150 bp paired-end reads. On the authors' methods: Reads were demultiplexed and collapsed into UMI-guided consensus sequences with migec v1.2.7. With mixcr v2.1.11, UMI consensuses were aligned to TRA and TRB V and J templates and assembled into clonotypes. A clonotype was counted as expanded or contracted only when both edgeR and NoisET called the clonotype significant, with the noise models trained on biological replicates. edgeR calls used a false discovery rate-adjusted p below 0.01 and a log2 fold-change threshold of 1. As an exploratory analysis of dynamics, PCA with hierarchical clustering was applied to max-normalized trajectories of the 1000 most abundant clonotypes. The CD4 or CD8 phenotype of responding clones was assigned using the separately sequenced CD4+ and CD8+ repertoires. The public reads were reprocessed in TCRdb via fastp at Q25 and MiXCR, keeping in-frame beta chains. Identical CDR3 proteins give one entry, which carries the most common genes and DNA. Here the V and J calls rest on TCRdb's processing, not on the authors' analysis. In this sample the table shows over 30,000 distinct CDR3 sequences, roughly an eighth of which occur a single time. The top ten constitute roughly 27% of the sample.

V sheds 3 bases and J sheds 5 bases, leaving 16 bases between their ends. The CDR1 and CDR2 encoded by the germline V gene (reference sequence) are DFQATT and SNEGSKA. The CDR3 starts with the cysteine, ends with the phenylalanine, and has 14 residues. Only the CDR3 region is kept as DNA, spanning 42 bases read in frame from base 1. Ficoll-Paque density gradient centrifugation was the method used to isolate PBMCs. This record comes from a study of T-cell memory formation after mild COVID-19 (dated by TCRdb to the early 2020s). Regarding the research as a whole: TCR sequence clusters from the two donors were largely donor specific. In a couple of donors, T-cell clones that expanded and contracted after mild COVID-19 were tracked by sequencing TCRalpha and TCRbeta repertoires over time. Two young, previously healthy adult volunteers made up the cohort, one male and one female. Summary of the overall study and its limitations: Only a couple of mild cases were covered in the study, and larger cohorts including severe cases with pre-infection samples were considered necessary. SARS-CoV-2 specificity of the second-wave clones peaking on day 37 was not confirmed. Contracting CD4+ clones turned up mainly in the CM and EM memory subsets, whereas EMRA was where CD8+ clones were enriched. Clones that contracted from day 15 to 85 showed balanced CD4/CD8 phenotypes, whereas a second wave of clones that expanded from day 15 to 37 leaned towards CD4+. The detection of some responding clones in pre-infection memory suggests that pre-existing cross-reactive memory T cells joined the SARS-CoV-2 response.

Material for sequencing was PBMCs or a T cell subset sorted from them (not recorded which). This clonotype was obtained from a man aged 18-30 years who had mild COVID-19 (a few samples of this study predate the infection). The sample titles of this study are shuffled in the database, so cell type and time point are left out; the donor was told from shared clones. Rearrangement joined TRBV20-1 to TRBJ2-5, with the D gene call left open. CDR3 sequence: CSARGDASPETQYF. The DNA sequence follows: TGCAGTGCTAGGGGTGACGCTTCGCCGGAGACCCAGTACTTC.